A single sample gave rise to the 30 T cell receptor beta chains below, sequenced in a study of cytomegalovirus exposure and HLA in healthy donors. The PCR ran on 60 Vbeta and 13 Jbeta primers. Generated by immunoSEQ multiplex PCR, the TCRdb table keeps only in-frame clones and is missing some. Of fewer than 40,000 clones in the sample, 86% were seen once. The sequencing sample was made of PBMCs. These TCRs come from a woman in her forties in good health and CMV-seropositive.

This clone was recorded a few times. The chain uses TRBV4-3 and TRBJ1-2, with D hard to call. CDR1 LGHNA and CDR2 YSLEER come from the germline V gene. V lost 0 bases to trimming and J lost 4 bases, with 9 bases between them. The CDR3 totals 14 residues. This chain's CDR3 is CASSQDRNSYGYTF. DNA for the CDR3: TGCGCCAGCAGCCAAGATAGGAACAGCTATGGCTACACCTTC.

This rearrangement joins TRBV11-2 to TRBJ2-2; tentatively, D is TRBD1 (6 bases). V lost 4 bases and J 4 bases, leaving 13 bases between the germline ends. The germline CDR1 and CDR2 sequences are SGHAT and FQNNGV. This CDR3 has 15 amino acids. The CDR3 DNA reads as TGTGCCAGCAGCTCACAGGGTGCGTTCACCGGGGAGCTGTTTTTT. This sequence encodes CASSSQGAFTGELFF.

The chain joins TRBV21-1 to TRBJ2-4; whether TRBD1, the table's D call, matches the DNA was not checked. TRBV21-1 is listed as a pseudogene. The CDR3 consists of 16 residues. The CDR3 DNA is TGTGCCAGCAGCAAGCCAGGTGGTCGAGCCAAAAACATTCAGTACTTC. Translation gives CASSKPGGRAKNIQYF.

Here the CDR3 reads CASSSTRFRQGDGYTF. For the CDR3, the DNA is TGCGCCAGCAGCTCTACCCGTTTCCGACAGGGAGATGGCTACACCTTC. This chain uses TRBV5-1 with TRBJ1-2, with TRBD1 matching over 7 bases. Germline V gene data show CDR1 as SGHRS and CDR2 as YFSETQ. The CDR3 runs 16 residues. Losses at the gene ends were 3 bases for V and 6 bases for J; bases not matched to a gene: 14.

This chain connects TRBV2 to TRBJ1-5; possible D gene TRBD1, 5 bases. V was cut by 3 bases and J by 9 bases, with 12 bases left in between. The CDR3 is 13 amino acids. Per germline, CDR1 SNHLY and CDR2 FYNNEI. The CDR3 DNA reads TGTGCCAGCAGTGACCAGGGCCTTCGGCCCCAGCATTTT. Protein: CASSDQGLRPQHF.

This clone was detected a few times. For the CDR3, the DNA is TGTGCCAGCAGCGGGGGGCTGCCCTACAATGAGCAGTTCTTC. Amino acid sequence: CASSGGLPYNEQFF. The J gene is TRBJ2-1, the V gene TRBV9; D is perhaps TRBD1 (6 bases). Looked up from germline, CDR1 is SGDLS and CDR2 is YYNGEE. The V end was cut by 3 bases, the J end by 2 bases, with 9 bases between. The CDR3 is made up of 14 amino acids.

This chain connects TRBV29-1 to TRBJ1-1, with D maybe TRBD1 (5 bases). V gave up 6 bases and J gave up 0 bases, with 14 bases separating them. Germline values: CDR1 SQVTM, CDR2 ANQGSEA. CDR3 length: 14 residues. CDR3 sequence: CSVTQVGMNTEAFF. The CDR3 coding sequence is TGCAGCGTCACACAGGTGGGGATGAACACTGAAGCTTTCTTT.

The chain is built from TRBV28 and TRBJ1-2, with 7 bases matching TRBD1. CDR1 MDHEN and CDR2 SYDVKM come from the germline V gene. The V and J ends lost 8 bases and 1 base, in that order; junction bases with no gene match: 7. This CDR3 has 14 residues. CDR3 in amino acids: CASGTAQLNYGYTF. The CDR3 bases are TGTGCCAGCGGGACAGCTCAACTTAACTATGGCTACACCTTC.

This chain joins TRBV9 and TRBJ2-5; 11 bases are shared with TRBD2. The germline V gene has CDR1 SGDLS and CDR2 YYNGEE. V lost 7 bases to trimming and J lost 2 bases; unmatched junction nucleotides: 4. The CDR3 runs to 14 residues. The CDR3 loop is CASSVAGGQETQYF. CDR3 nucleotides: TGTGCCAGCTCGGTAGCGGGGGGGCAAGAGACCCAGTACTTC.

The CDR3: CASSTGLAGAYEQYF. Written as DNA, the CDR3 is TGTGCCAGCAGCACCGGACTAGCGGGGGCCTACGAGCAGTACTTC. The chain is built from TRBV7-8 and TRBJ2-7; 13 bases align to TRBD2. V lost 5 bases to trimming and J lost 2 bases; unmatched junction nucleotides: 3. The CDR3 runs to 15 residues. The V gene's germline CDR1 is SGHVS and CDR2 FQNEAQ.

The chain employs TRBV11-2 and TRBJ2-7, with D possibly matching TRBD1 (6 bases). CDR1 SGHAT and CDR2 FQNNGV come from the germline V gene. V was trimmed by 3 bases and J by 4 bases, leaving 13 bases between them. The CDR3 totals 14 residues. The CDR3 DNA follows: TGTGCCAGCAGCTTGGACAGCCCTATGTACGAGCAGTACTTC. This gives the protein CASSLDSPMYEQYF. The complete variable domain, with remaining parts taken from reference TRBV11-2 and TRBJ2-7, reads EAGVAQSPRYKIIEKRQSVAFWCNPISGHATLYWYQQILGQGPKLLIQFQNNGVVDDSQLPKDRFSAERLKGVDSTLKIQPAKLEDSAVYLCASSLDSPMYEQYFGPGTRLTVT.

The rearrangement joins TRBV5-4 to TRBJ2-5, with D perhaps TRBD1 (8 bases). Trimming pared 4 bases from V and 7 bases from J, leaving 14 bases between. The CDR3 contains 13 residues. Germline assignment: CDR1 SGHNT and CDR2 YYREEE (reference sequence). The CDR3 protein is CASSPDREGTQYF. The CDR3 nucleotides read TGTGCCAGCAGCCCGGACAGGGAGGGGACCCAGTACTTC.

In this sample, this clone turned up a few times. This chain links TRBV29-1 with TRBJ2-2, with D possibly matching TRBD1 (5 bases). Trimming removed 4 bases at V and 3 bases at J, with 12 bases between. CDR3 size: 14 residues. Germline V gives CDR1 SQVTM, CDR2 ANQGSEA. This CDR3 reads CSVVTVGHTGELFF. The DNA of the CDR3 is TGCAGCGTTGTGACAGTTGGACACACCGGGGAGCTGTTTTTT.

The rearrangement uses TRBV6-5 and TRBJ2-1, with 9 bases that match TRBD2. The ends lost 5 bases at V and 8 bases at J; junction bases unmatched: 7. CDR1 and CDR2 from the germline V gene are MNHEY and SVGAGI. This CDR3 has 14 residues. The CDR3 coding sequence is TGTGCCAGCAGTAGAGACGGCGGGGGGGATGAGCAGTTCTTC. Its protein product is CASSRDGGGDEQFF.

The chain is built from TRBV5-4 and TRBJ2-7, with D tentatively TRBD2 (6 bases). Trimming shortened V by 4 bases and J by 4 bases, and 9 bases separated the two germline ends. CDR3 length equals 12 residues. The germline V gene encodes CDR1 SGHNT and CDR2 YYREEE (reference sequence). The CDR3 reads CASSRDFYEQYF. The DNA for the CDR3 is TGTGCCAGCAGCAGGGACTTTTACGAGCAGTACTTC.

This chain joins TRBV6-4 and TRBJ1-4, with D possibly TRBD1 on 5 matching bases. There are 15 residues in the CDR3. V shed 6 bases and J shed 4 bases, with 15 bases lying between them. Germline V lookup: CDR1 MRHNA, CDR2 SNTAGT. The CDR3 region has the DNA TGTGCCAGCAGCGAGGGGTCAGCGGGTAATGAAAAACTGTTTTTT. It specifies CASSEGSAGNEKLFF.

This clone was observed once. This rearrangement joins TRBV5-6 to TRBJ1-6; TRBD1 matches at 7 bases. Germline V gene lookup returns CDR1 SGHDT and CDR2 YYEEEE. V dropped 4 bases and J dropped 7; count of bases not matched to a gene: 11. This CDR3 spans 16 amino acids. In nucleotides, the CDR3 is TGTGCCAGCAGCCGGAGGCCGACAGGGTTGAATTCACCCCTCCACTTT. It codes for CASSRRPTGLNSPLHF.

J is TRBJ1-1 and V is TRBV4-3; D perhaps matches TRBD1 (5 bases). From germline, CDR1 is LGHNA and CDR2 YSLEER. The CDR3 totals 16 residues. Trimming stripped 3 bases from V and 1 base from J, with 15 bases between. For the CDR3, the DNA is TGCGCCAGCAGCCAGTTCTCACAGGTCACGAACACTGAAGCTTTCTTT. It codes for CASSQFSQVTNTEAFF.

V and J are TRBV4-1 and TRBJ1-2; the D gene is possibly TRBD1 (6 bases). The CDR3 contains 14 residues. Trimming took 5 bases from V and 8 from J, leaving 18 bases between them. Germline CDR1 is MGHRA and CDR2 is YSYEKL. The CDR3 DNA is TGCGCCAGCAGCGAGCGGGGGGCGGGGGGAGGCTACACCTTC. This sequence encodes CASSERGAGGGYTF.

This clone appeared a single time. At one boundary the junction diverges from the germline segment, which might be a read error. The chain couples TRBV10-1 to TRBJ1-1, with D uncertain. The CDR3 extends over 12 amino acids. The germline CDR1 and CDR2 sequences are WNHNN and SYGVQD (reference sequence). Here the CDR3 reads CASSESNSEAFF. CDR3 nucleotides: TGCGCCAGCAGTGAGTCCAACAGTGAAGCTTTCTTT.

The rearrangement links TRBV19 to TRBJ1-1; TRBD1 might be the D (5 bases). The CDR3 runs 11 residues. Looked up from germline, CDR1 is LNHDA and CDR2 is SQIVND (reference sequence). The ends were cut back, 5 bases at V and 7 bases at J, with 8 bases in the middle. The CDR3 here is CASSWGNEAFF. In DNA form, the CDR3 reads TGTGCCAGTAGTTGGGGCAATGAAGCTTTCTTT.

The chain uses TRBV18 and TRBJ2-5, with D hard to call. Germline CDR1 and CDR2: KGHSH and LQKENI. The CDR3 has 13 residues. V was clipped by 5 bases and J by 2 bases, with 9 bases between them. The CDR3 loop reads CASSSALQETQYF. The CDR3 nucleotides read TGTGCCAGCTCATCTGCCCTACAAGAGACCCAGTACTTC.

The rearrangement links TRBV7-8 to TRBJ2-7; 9 bases are a match to TRBD1. The germline CDR1 and CDR2 sequences are SGHVS and FQNEAQ. With V trimmed by 8 bases and J by 3 bases, 5 bases remained unmatched. The CDR3 sequence is 13 residues long. The CDR3: CASWDRVGYEQYF. The CDR3 DNA reads TGTGCCAGCTGGGACAGGGTTGGCTACGAGCAGTACTTC.

The V call is TRBV28, the J call TRBJ2-7; 9 nucleotides align to TRBD1. This CDR3 comprises 14 residues. V gave up 3 bases and J gave up 2 bases; unmatched junction bases: 2. CDR1 MDHEN and CDR2 SYDVKM come from the germline V gene. DNA for the CDR3: TGTGCCAGCAGTTTCCGACAGGGGGCCTACGAGCAGTACTTC. Amino acids: CASSFRQGAYEQYF. The whole variable domain, filled in from reference TRBV28 and TRBJ2-7, reads DVKVTQSSRYLVKRTGEKVFLECVQDMDHENMFWYRQDPGLGLRLIYFSYDVKMKEKGDIPEGYSVSREKKERFSLILESASTNQTSMYLCASSFRQGAYEQYFGPGTRLTVT.

This clone has just one count. The chain is built from TRBV4-3 and TRBJ1-1; D ambiguous. The V and J ends lost 4 bases and 6 bases respectively, with 15 bases between them. This CDR3 has 14 residues. Germline CDR1 and CDR2: LGHNA and YSLEER. CDR3 in DNA: TGCGCCAGCAGCCTATGGTCGGCCGACTCTGAAGCTTTCTTT. Its protein is CASSLWSADSEAFF.

With respect to this clone: Other nucleotide sequences in the sample specify the same CDR3. The chain carries TRBV7-2 and TRBJ2-1; tentatively, D is TRBD2 (5 bases). Germline V gene lookup returns CDR1 SGHTA and CDR2 FQGNSA. With 1 base removed from V and 9 bases from J, the gap between germline ends came to 7 bases. This CDR3 region has 12 residues. The CDR3 region is CASSLVRGEQFF. CDR3 in DNA: TGTGCCAGCAGCTTAGTACGGGGTGAGCAGTTCTTC.

The rearrangement uses TRBV6-5 and TRBJ2-7; 12 positions agree with TRBD1. The CDR3 length is 15 residues. Germline values: CDR1 MNHEY, CDR2 SVGAGI. V gave up 7 bases and J gave up 6 bases; unmatched junction bases: 10. The CDR3 DNA reads TGTGCCAGCACCCTGGGGGACAGGGGGCGCTTCGAGCAGTACTTC. It specifies CASTLGDRGRFEQYF.

The V call is TRBV10-3, the J call TRBJ1-3; TRBD1 agrees at 7 bases. This CDR3 spans 14 amino acids. Unmatched junction bases numbered 2, after V lost 4 bases and J lost 2 bases. CDR1 and CDR2 (germline): ENHRY, SYGVKD. The CDR3 DNA is TGTGCCATCAGTGGACAGGGTGCTGGAAACACCATATATTTT. Protein product: CAISGQGAGNTIYF.

The chain couples TRBV5-4 to TRBJ1-2; 7 nucleotides match TRBD1. The CDR3 has 14 residues. With 2 bases clipped from V and 7 bases from J, the junction kept 8 bases outside the gene matches. CDR1 is SGHNT and CDR2 is YYREEE in the germline V gene (reference sequence). CDR3 protein: CASSFSTGATGYTF. CDR3 nucleotide sequence: TGTGCCAGCAGCTTCTCAACAGGGGCGACTGGCTACACCTTC.

CDR3 sequence: CASSPDTYEQYF. CDR3 nucleotides: TGTGCCAGCAGCCCAGACACCTACGAGCAGTACTTC. The chain recombines TRBV7-2 with TRBJ2-7; no clear D. Germline CDR1 and CDR2: SGHTA and FQGNSA. CDR3 length: 12 amino acids. The V gene lost 5 bases and the J gene lost 2 bases, with 7 bases spanning the gap.